These 13 T cell receptor beta chains originate from one sample sequenced in a study of blood T cells in healthy people across ages. Alongside a J-beta primer mix, a sample-barcoded 5' primer served in a second PCR lasting roughly 6 to 11 cycles. TCRdb re-called the 5' RACE reads through MiXCR, storing one row per CDR3 protein. The sample lists 1,800,000 or so distinct CDR3 sequences, around 40% occurring once. The sample comprised blood. These receptor sequences come from a human donor in good health.

This sequence joins TRBV29-1 and TRBJ1-1; a weak D match, TRBD1 (5 bases). The CDR3 extends over 15 amino acids. Germline loops: CDR1 SQVTM, CDR2 ANQGSEA. Deletions cut 4 bases from V and 1 base from J, with 16 bases between. CDR3 loop: CSVGSRRGGNTEAFF. DNA of the CDR3: TGCAGCGTTGGATCTCGGCGTGGGGGGAACACTGAAGCTTTCTTT.

The genes are TRBV2 and TRBJ2-7; D is possibly TRBD1 (6 bases). In germline, CDR1 is SNHLY, CDR2 FYNNEI. The CDR3 has 14 residues. The V end lost 3 bases, the J end lost 0 bases, and 9 bases lay between the germline ends. CDR3 DNA: TGTGCCAGCAGTGACCGGGACAACTCCTACGAGCAGTACTTC. Protein sequence: CASSDRDNSYEQYF.

The J gene is TRBJ1-2, the V gene TRBV4-1; D unresolved. Germline-derived CDR1 and CDR2 are MGHRA and YSYEKL. V was shortened by 1 base and J by 4 bases, with 19 bases between the two germline ends. The CDR3 is 17 residues long. CDR3 sequence: CASSQALVSGNSYGYTF. The DNA for the CDR3 is TGCGCCAGCAGCCAAGCCCTTGTTTCCGGCAACTCCTATGGCTACACCTTC.

This clonotype was counted between two and nine times. This chain uses TRBV12-3 or TRBV12-4 with TRBJ2-3, with 9 bases fitting TRBD2. V dropped 1 base and J dropped 6; count of bases not matched to a gene: 5. The CDR3 contains 15 residues. CDR3 residues: CASSLGVAGVDTQYF. CDR3 bases: TGTGCCAGCAGTTTAGGTGTAGCGGGGGTGGATACGCAGTATTTT.

The chain uses TRBV11-2 and TRBJ1-2; a possible D gene is TRBD1 (6 bases). Deletions cut 5 bases from V and 4 bases from J, with 17 bases between. The germline CDR1 and CDR2 sequences are SGHAT and FQNNGV. The CDR3 loop spans 15 amino acids. CDR3 nucleotide sequence: TGTGCCAGCAGCCAAGGGGGGGCCAGGGCCTATGGCTACACCTTC. Amino acid sequence: CASSQGGARAYGYTF.

The genes are TRBV20-1 and TRBJ1-2, with 8 bases lining up with TRBD1. CDR3 length: 15 amino acids. The germline gives CDR1 DFQATT, CDR2 SNEGSKA (reference sequence). V gave up 3 bases and J gave up 4 bases; unmatched junction bases: 10. The CDR3, as DNA: TGCAGTGCTAGCTGGACAGGGAAGATTCGCTATGGCTACACCTTC. Its translation is CSASWTGKIRYGYTF.

This sequence joins TRBV28 and TRBJ2-6; 7 positions agree with TRBD1. The CDR3 sequence is 15 residues long. Trimming removed 6 bases from V and 3 bases from J; junction bases left unmatched: 5. The germline CDR1 and CDR2 sequences are MDHEN and SYDVKM. The DNA for the CDR3 is TGTGCCAGCAGGAGACAGGGCGTTGGGGCCAACGTCCTGACTTTC. Translating gives CASRRQGVGANVLTF.

This clonotype was found once. This chain connects TRBV29-1 to TRBJ1-1; D uncertain. Trimming cost V 4 bases and J 10 bases, with 10 bases left between them. CDR1 is SQVTM, CDR2 ANQGSEA, per germline. This CDR3 is built from 10 residues. CDR3 coding DNA: TGCAGCGTTGGTTCAAATGTAGCTTTCTTT. It specifies CSVGSNVAFF.

The rearrangement links TRBV29-1 to TRBJ2-3; D is perhaps TRBD2 (6 bases). Germline V gene lookup returns CDR1 SQVTM and CDR2 ANQGSEA. The CDR3 is 12 amino acids. V was trimmed by 7 bases and J by 2 bases, leaving 10 bases between them. The CDR3 loop is CSDGDSTDTQYF. The CDR3 region has the DNA TGCAGCGATGGGGACTCCACAGATACGCAGTATTTT.

The chain employs TRBV4-3 and TRBJ2-5, with 7 nucleotides matching TRBD1. CDR1 is LGHNA and CDR2 is YSLEER in the germline V gene. This CDR3 spans 17 amino acids. The trim removed 0 bases at V and 3 bases at J, leaving 10 bases unmatched. The CDR3 loop is CASSQDGPGTEKETQYF. In DNA form, the CDR3 reads TGCGCCAGCAGCCAAGATGGTCCCGGGACAGAAAAAGAGACCCAGTACTTC.

This clonotype was counted many times. The gene calls are TRBV7-6 and TRBJ2-7, with D perhaps TRBD1 (5 bases). The V and J ends lost 2 bases and 1 base respectively, with 9 bases between them. CDR1 is SGHVS and CDR2 is FNYEAQ in the germline V gene. This CDR3 contains 14 residues. In DNA, the CDR3 is TGTGCCAGCAGCTTAATTGACAGTTCCTACGAGCAGTACTTC. This translates into CASSLIDSSYEQYF. The variable domain in full, completed from reference TRBV7-6 and TRBJ2-7, reads GAGVSQSPRYKVTKRGQDVALRCDPISGHVSLYWYRQALGQGPEFLTYFNYEAQQDKSGLPNDRFSAERPEGSISTLTIQRTEQRDSAMYRCASSLIDSSYEQYFGPGTRLTVT.

The CDR3 sequence: CASRAGSMNTEAFF. The CDR3, as DNA: TGTGCCAGCAGGGCAGGCAGCATGAACACTGAAGCTTTCTTT. The rearrangement uses TRBV7-2 and TRBJ1-1; D unresolved. V was cut by 6 bases and J by 0 bases, with 11 bases left in between. The CDR3 has 14 amino acids. CDR1 and CDR2 from the germline V gene are SGHTA and FQGNSA.

The chain recombines TRBV12-3 or TRBV12-4 with TRBJ1-6; 7 bases match TRBD1. The CDR3 is made up of 15 amino acids. The ends lost 5 bases at V and 7 bases at J; junction bases unmatched: 8. The CDR3 DNA follows: TGTGCCAGCAGTCCTCAGACAGGGCGGAATTCACCCCTCCACTTT. This translates into CASSPQTGRNSPLHF.